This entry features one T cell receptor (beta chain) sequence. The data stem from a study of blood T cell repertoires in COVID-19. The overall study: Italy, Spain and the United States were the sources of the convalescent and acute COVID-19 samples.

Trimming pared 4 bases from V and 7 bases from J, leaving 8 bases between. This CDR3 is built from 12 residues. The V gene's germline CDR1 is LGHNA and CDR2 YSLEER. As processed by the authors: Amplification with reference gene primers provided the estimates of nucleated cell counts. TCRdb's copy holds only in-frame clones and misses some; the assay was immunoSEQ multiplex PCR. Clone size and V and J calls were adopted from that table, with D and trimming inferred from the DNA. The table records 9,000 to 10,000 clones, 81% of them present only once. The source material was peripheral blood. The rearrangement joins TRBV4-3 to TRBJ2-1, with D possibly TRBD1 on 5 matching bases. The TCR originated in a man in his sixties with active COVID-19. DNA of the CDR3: TGCGCCAGCAGCCGGTCAGGGAATGAGCAGTTCTTC. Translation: CASSRSGNEQFF.